The 13 T cell receptor beta chains reported below all come from one sample, sequenced in a study of T cell changes during pregnancy in multiple sclerosis. Clones were sequenced by immunoSEQ multiplex PCR, and TCRdb holds only the in-frame ones, with some missing. This table holds around 12,000 clones, approximately 89% found once. The material sequenced was CD8+ T cells from peripheral blood mononuclear cells, taken in the second trimester of pregnancy. These receptors all stem from a female donor in good health, enrolled as a control in a pregnancy study.

The gene calls are TRBV28 and TRBJ2-7; 11 bases line up with TRBD2. This CDR3 contains 14 residues. The V segment lost 6 bases and the J segment 7 bases; nucleotides outside the gene matches: 8. In germline, CDR1 is MDHEN, CDR2 SYDVKM. Here the CDR3 DNA reads TGTGCCAGCAGAGTAGCGGGAGGGCCAGGGGAGCAGTACTTC. This encodes CASRVAGGPGEQYF.

J is TRBJ1-2 and V is TRBV6-5; D is uncertain. This CDR3 spans 14 amino acids. V was shortened by 7 bases and J by 4 bases, with 16 bases between the two germline ends. Germline V gene data show CDR1 as MNHEY and CDR2 as SVGAGI. Written as DNA, the CDR3 is TGTGCCAGCACCTCGCCGTGGGCTGCCTATGGCTACACCTTC. Translating it yields CASTSPWAAYGYTF.

The chain has TRBV7-9 and TRBJ1-2; TRBD1 agrees at 9 bases. The V and J ends lost 10 bases and 4 bases, in that order; junction bases with no gene match: 10. Germline V gene data show CDR1 as SEHNR and CDR2 as FQNEAQ (reference sequence). The CDR3 sequence is 14 residues long. The CDR3 loop is CATAAGTGTYGYTF. The CDR3 DNA reads as TGTGCCACCGCCGCCGGGACAGGGACCTATGGCTACACCTTC.

The V call is TRBV29-1, the J call TRBJ2-7; a possible D gene is TRBD1 (7 bases). Trimming pared 6 bases from V and 5 bases from J, leaving 14 bases between. Germline lookup yields CDR1 SQVTM and CDR2 ANQGSEA. This CDR3 region has 12 residues. The CDR3 sequence is CSVEGDSDEQYF. CDR3 DNA: TGCAGCGTGGAGGGGGACAGTGACGAGCAGTACTTC.

About this clone itself: This sample includes further DNA sequences coding for the same CDR3. The chain carries TRBV9 and TRBJ2-1; 10 nucleotides line up with TRBD2. Looked up from germline, CDR1 is SGDLS and CDR2 is YYNGEE. The CDR3 loop spans 15 amino acids. Trimming at V came to 0 bases and at J to 4 bases, leaving 1 base not matched to a gene. The CDR3 sequence: CASSVVAGGYNEQFF. CDR3 coding DNA: TGTGCCAGCAGCGTAGTAGCGGGGGGATACAATGAGCAGTTCTTC.

The rearrangement uses TRBV30 and TRBJ2-5; tentative D call: TRBD2 (5 bases). The length of the CDR3 is 14 residues. CDR1 GTSNPN and CDR2 SVGIG come from the germline V gene (reference sequence). Deletions cut 1 base from V and 5 bases from J, with 14 bases between. CDR3 nucleotides: TGTGCCTGGAGTGCGCCCACCGCGGGTGAGACCCAGTACTTC. Amino acids: CAWSAPTAGETQYF.

V is TRBV7-9 and J is TRBJ2-3; weak D call: TRBD2 (5 bases). CDR1 SEHNR and CDR2 FQNEAQ come from the germline V gene (reference sequence). The CDR3 contains 19 residues. With 1 base removed from V and 5 bases from J, the gap between germline ends came to 25 bases. CDR3 DNA sequence: TGTGCCAGCAGCTTAGTTCACCCGGCCTTTACCCAAACTAGAGATACGCAGTATTTT. Its translation: CASSLVHPAFTQTRDTQYF.

The chain employs TRBV7-6 and TRBJ2-7; D is possibly TRBD1 (7 bases). V lost 0 bases, J lost 0 bases, and 9 bases lay in between. Germline V gene lookup returns CDR1 SGHVS and CDR2 FNYEAQ. The CDR3 contains 15 residues. The CDR3 DNA sequence: TGTGCCAGCAGCTTAGCGCGGGACAGCTCCTACGAGCAGTACTTC. This encodes CASSLARDSSYEQYF.

This sequence joins TRBV19 and TRBJ2-3; 8 bases are a match to TRBD2. Germline V gene sequence: CDR1 LNHDA, CDR2 SQIVND (reference sequence). The CDR3 is 18 residues long. V was clipped by 3 bases and J by 3 bases; unmatched bases: 14. The DNA of the CDR3 is TGTGCCAGTAGTATCCGAAGCGGGAGCGGTTCTTCTACAGATACGCAGTATTTT. Its translation: CASSIRSGSGSSTDTQYF.

The rearrangement uses TRBV15 and TRBJ1-3, with TRBD1 matching over 9 bases. The V gene end was trimmed by 1 base and the J gene end by 1 base; junction bases not matched to a gene: 5. Looked up from germline, CDR1 is LNHNV and CDR2 is YYDKDF (reference sequence). The CDR3 covers 17 residues. CDR3 in DNA: TGTGCCACCAGCAGAGTTGGGACAGGGTATTCTGGAAACACCATATATTTT. This sequence encodes CATSRVGTGYSGNTIYF.

This chain uses TRBV5-1 with TRBJ2-2, with 8 bases lining up with TRBD2. The V and J ends lost 4 bases and 1 base, in that order; junction bases with no gene match: 9. From germline, CDR1 is SGHRS and CDR2 YFSETQ. This CDR3 contains 17 residues. In DNA form, the CDR3 reads TGCGCCAGCAGCCAGGAACCAAGCGGGGGGAACACCGGGGAGCTGTTTTTT. Amino acid sequence: CASSQEPSGGNTGELFF.

The CDR3 DNA reads TGTGCCAGCAGCGTCCTCGGACTTGATCCGCGCCACACAGATACGCAGTATTTT. It encodes CASSVLGLDPRHTDTQYF. This chain uses TRBV9 with TRBJ2-3, with D perhaps TRBD2 (5 bases). This CDR3 has 18 residues. V lost 2 bases and J 2 bases, leaving 21 bases between the germline ends. Germline CDR1 SGDLS, CDR2 YYNGEE.

Here the CDR3 DNA reads TGTGCCAGCAGTGACTCGGCGGGGGGGCCAACAGATACGCAGTATTTT. Its protein product is CASSDSAGGPTDTQYF. The chain has TRBV6-4 and TRBJ2-3, with 9 bases lining up with TRBD2. CDR3 length equals 16 residues. V lost 0 bases to trimming and J lost 3 bases; unmatched junction nucleotides: 4. Germline V gene sequence: CDR1 MRHNA, CDR2 SNTAGT.